The rows below give T cell receptor beta chains drawn from one sample of a study of Graves' ophthalmopathy and Graves' hyperthyroidism. TCRdb re-derived calls from the multiplex PCR reads in MiXCR, one entry per CDR3 protein. The sample yields around 1.1 million distinct CDR3 sequences, less than 45% seen once. Sequenced material: peripheral blood or thyroid tissue (not recorded which). The receptor source for this set is an adult man with Graves' hyperthyroidism. Both conserved end residues are part of each CDR3. The order of the fields is clone size, V gene, D gene, J gene, CDR3 protein, CDR3 DNA. D genes are given only for firm matches. Clone size is not always given. Where it is, it says once, few, many or a class for expanded clones.

abundance: many; v_gene: TRBV14; d_gene: TRBD2; j_gene: TRBJ2-5; CDR3aa: CASSQETLAGETQYF; CDR3nt: TGTGCCAGCAGCCAAGAGACACTAGCGGGAGAGACCCAGTACTTC
abundance: few; v_gene: TRBV29-1; d_gene: TRBD1; j_gene: TRBJ1-6; CDR3aa: CSVWTGGSSPLHF; CDR3nt: TGCAGCGTCTGGACAGGGGGTAGTTCACCCCTCCACTTT
abundance: few; v_gene: TRBV6-2/TRBV6-3; d_gene: TRBD1; j_gene: TRBJ2-5; CDR3aa: CASRHRGSETQYF; CDR3nt: TGTGCCAGCAGACACAGGGGTTCGGAGACCCAGTACTTC
abundance: NA; v_gene: TRBV12-3/TRBV12-4; d_gene: NA; j_gene: TRBJ1-2; CDR3aa: CASSLQVIYGYTF; CDR3nt: TGTGCCAGCAGTTTACAGGTTATCTATGGCTACACCTTC
abundance: NA; v_gene: TRBV25-1; d_gene: TRBD1; j_gene: TRBJ2-2; CDR3aa: CATQGAGPSTGELFF; CDR3nt: TGTGCTACTCAGGGGGCTGGGCCGAGCACCGGGGAGCTGTTTTTT
abundance: many; v_gene: TRBV2; d_gene: NA; j_gene: TRBJ1-1; CDR3aa: CASRDRQVRVAFF; CDR3nt: TGTGCCAGCAGGGATCGTCAGGTTCGCGTAGCTTTCTTT
abundance: many; v_gene: TRBV14; d_gene: NA; j_gene: TRBJ1-1; CDR3aa: CASSQGPLNTEAFF; CDR3nt: TGTGCCAGCAGCCAAGGACCGTTGAACACTGAAGCTTTCTTT
abundance: NA; v_gene: TRBV29-1; d_gene: NA; j_gene: TRBJ1-1; CDR3aa: CSLAGRATEAFF; CDR3nt: TGCAGCTTAGCTGGCAGGGCCACTGAAGCTTTCTTT
abundance: NA; v_gene: TRBV19; d_gene: NA; j_gene: TRBJ2-5; CDR3aa: CASSIGAGRETQYF; CDR3nt: TGTGCCAGTAGTATAGGGGCAGGTCGGGAGACCCAGTACTTC
abundance: few; v_gene: TRBV25-1; d_gene: NA; j_gene: TRBJ1-1; CDR3aa: CASSECVGIIRKNTEAFF; CDR3nt: TGTGCCAGCAGTGAATGCGTCGGTATAATTAGAAAGAACACTGAAGCTTTCTTT
abundance: NA; v_gene: TRBV5-1; d_gene: TRBD1; j_gene: TRBJ2-7; CDR3aa: CASSARDRGEQYF; CDR3nt: TGCGCCAGCAGCGCCAGGGACAGGGGCGAGCAGTACTTC
abundance: many; v_gene: TRBV20-1; d_gene: TRBD1; j_gene: TRBJ1-6; CDR3aa: CSAATGQYNSPLHF; CDR3nt: TGCAGTGCTGCTACGGGACAGTATAATTCACCCCTCCACTTT
abundance: NA; v_gene: TRBV6-5; d_gene: NA; j_gene: TRBJ2-7; CDR3aa: CASSYVGAGSYEQYF; CDR3nt: TGTGCCAGCAGTTACGTGGGGGCTGGATCCTACGAGCAGTACTTC
abundance: once; v_gene: TRBV7-2; d_gene: NA; j_gene: TRBJ1-6; CDR3aa: CASSTSWGGSPLHF; CDR3nt: TGTGCCAGCAGCACATCGTGGGGAGGTTCACCCCTCCACTTT
abundance: many; v_gene: TRBV6-2/TRBV6-3; d_gene: NA; j_gene: TRBJ1-5; CDR3aa: CASSYPRQGNQPQHF; CDR3nt: TGTGCCAGCAGTTACCCGAGACAGGGCAATCAGCCCCAGCATTTT
abundance: NA; v_gene: TRBV28; d_gene: NA; j_gene: TRBJ1-1; CDR3aa: CASRGYTEAFF; CDR3nt: TGTGCCAGCAGGGGTTACACTGAAGCTTTCTTT
abundance: many; v_gene: TRBV2; d_gene: NA; j_gene: TRBJ1-3; CDR3aa: CASKQGGGNTIYF; CDR3nt: TGTGCCAGCAAGCAGGGTGGTGGAAACACCATATATTTT
abundance: many; v_gene: TRBV10-3; d_gene: NA; j_gene: TRBJ1-3; CDR3aa: CATRPQGNSGNTIYF; CDR3nt: TGTGCCACGAGGCCCCAGGGGAACTCTGGAAACACCATATATTTT
abundance: NA; v_gene: TRBV29-1; d_gene: NA; j_gene: TRBJ1-3; CDR3aa: CSGGGYTIYF; CDR3nt: TGCAGCGGGGGAGGATACACCATATATTTT
abundance: NA; v_gene: TRBV27; d_gene: TRBD1; j_gene: TRBJ2-7; CDR3aa: CASSLWGQGIPYEQYF; CDR3nt: TGTGCCAGCAGTTTATGGGGACAGGGCATCCCCTACGAGCAGTACTTC
abundance: many; v_gene: TRBV7-2; d_gene: TRBD1; j_gene: TRBJ1-2; CDR3aa: CASSLIGGDRSNYGYTF; CDR3nt: TGTGCCAGCAGCTTAATTGGGGGGGACAGGTCTAACTATGGCTACACCTTC
abundance: many; v_gene: TRBV19; d_gene: NA; j_gene: TRBJ1-2; CDR3aa: CASSSRRDYGYTF; CDR3nt: TGTGCCAGTAGTAGTAGAAGGGACTATGGCTACACCTTC
abundance: many; v_gene: TRBV5-6; d_gene: NA; j_gene: TRBJ1-1; CDR3aa: CASSPLGMNAFF; CDR3nt: TGTGCCAGCAGCCCCCTAGGCATGAATGCTTTCTTT
abundance: few; v_gene: TRBV12-3/TRBV12-4; d_gene: TRBD1; j_gene: TRBJ2-5; CDR3aa: CASSLRVQGAIGQETQYF; CDR3nt: TGTGCCAGCAGTTTACGCGTACAGGGGGCAATCGGCCAAGAGACCCAGTACTTC
abundance: NA; v_gene: TRBV12-3/TRBV12-4; d_gene: TRBD1; j_gene: TRBJ1-6; CDR3aa: CASSSTGGAGSPLHF; CDR3nt: TGTGCCAGCAGTTCCACAGGGGGCGCGGGTTCACCCCTCCACTTT
abundance: NA; v_gene: TRBV29-1; d_gene: NA; j_gene: TRBJ1-1; CDR3aa: CSVVGGRGSGTEAFF; CDR3nt: TGCAGCGTTGTCGGGGGCAGGGGATCGGGCACTGAAGCTTTCTTT
abundance: many; v_gene: TRBV15; d_gene: NA; j_gene: TRBJ1-5; CDR3aa: CATSREDNGVWPQHF; CDR3nt: TGTGCCACCAGCAGAGAGGACAACGGAGTTTGGCCCCAGCATTTT
abundance: many; v_gene: TRBV14; d_gene: NA; j_gene: TRBJ2-5; CDR3aa: CASSQDPTVRTQETQYF; CDR3nt: TGTGCCAGCAGCCAAGACCCAACAGTAAGAACCCAAGAGACCCAGTACTTC
abundance: NA; v_gene: TRBV7-8; d_gene: NA; j_gene: TRBJ2-2; CDR3aa: CASSLETWDTGELFF; CDR3nt: TGTGCCAGCAGCTTAGAAACATGGGACACCGGGGAGCTGTTTTTT
abundance: many; v_gene: TRBV5-1; d_gene: NA; j_gene: TRBJ1-4; CDR3aa: CASSLAFSGGEKLFF; CDR3nt: TGCGCCAGCAGCTTGGCGTTCTCGGGAGGTGAAAAACTGTTTTTT
abundance: NA; v_gene: TRBV7-2; d_gene: TRBD1; j_gene: TRBJ1-1; CDR3aa: CASSRTTDRATEAFF; CDR3nt: TGTGCCAGCAGCCGAACCACCGACAGGGCAACTGAAGCTTTCTTT
abundance: NA; v_gene: TRBV12-3/TRBV12-4; d_gene: NA; j_gene: TRBJ2-7; CDR3aa: CASSFASSSYEQYF; CDR3nt: TGTGCCAGCTCTTTTGCTAGTAGCTCCTACGAGCAGTACTTC
abundance: many; v_gene: TRBV5-1; d_gene: NA; j_gene: TRBJ1-6; CDR3aa: CASSIWGSSSYNSPLHF; CDR3nt: TGCGCCAGCAGCATATGGGGCTCCAGCTCCTATAATTCACCCCTCCACTTT
abundance: NA; v_gene: TRBV10-3; d_gene: TRBD1; j_gene: TRBJ2-7; CDR3aa: CASSERDSVYEQYF; CDR3nt: TGTGCCAGCAGTGAAAGGGACAGTGTTTACGAGCAGTACTTC
abundance: many; v_gene: TRBV15; d_gene: NA; j_gene: TRBJ1-1; CDR3aa: CATSRGRNTEAFF; CDR3nt: TGTGCCACCAGCAGAGGTAGAAACACTGAAGCTTTCTTT
abundance: few; v_gene: TRBV10-3; d_gene: TRBD1; j_gene: TRBJ1-6; CDR3aa: CAIKDRGHNSPLHF; CDR3nt: TGTGCCATCAAGGACAGGGGGCATAATTCACCCCTCCACTTT
abundance: few; v_gene: TRBV28; d_gene: TRBD1; j_gene: TRBJ1-2; CDR3aa: CATGDSGLGGYTF; CDR3nt: TGTGCCACCGGGGACAGCGGATTGGGTGGCTACACCTTC
abundance: few; v_gene: TRBV5-1; d_gene: TRBD2; j_gene: TRBJ2-7; CDR3aa: CASSSGTSGHYEQYF; CDR3nt: TGCGCCAGCAGCTCCGGGACTAGCGGACACTACGAGCAGTACTTC
abundance: NA; v_gene: TRBV29-1; d_gene: NA; j_gene: TRBJ2-5; CDR3aa: CSLWEGEGETQYF; CDR3nt: TGCAGCTTATGGGAAGGGGAAGGCGAGACCCAGTACTTC
abundance: NA; v_gene: TRBV29-1; d_gene: NA; j_gene: TRBJ2-7; CDR3aa: CSLGGGSSEQYF; CDR3nt: TGCAGCTTGGGGGGCGGGAGTAGCGAGCAGTACTTC
abundance: few; v_gene: TRBV10-3; d_gene: NA; j_gene: TRBJ1-2; CDR3aa: CASSSPDRSYGYTF; CDR3nt: TGTGCCAGCAGTTCCCCTGACAGGAGCTATGGCTACACCTTC
abundance: few; v_gene: TRBV18; d_gene: NA; j_gene: TRBJ2-7; CDR3aa: CASSPPYGNEQYF; CDR3nt: TGTGCCAGCTCACCACCGTACGGGAACGAGCAGTACTTC
abundance: many; v_gene: TRBV6-5; d_gene: NA; j_gene: TRBJ1-2; CDR3aa: CASIGDRYNYGYTF; CDR3nt: TGTGCCAGCATAGGGGATCGCTACAACTATGGCTACACCTTC
abundance: NA; v_gene: TRBV5-1; d_gene: TRBD1; j_gene: TRBJ1-2; CDR3aa: CASSLTQGNYGYTF; CDR3nt: TGTGCCAGCAGCTTAACACAGGGGAACTATGGCTACACCTTC
abundance: few; v_gene: TRBV11-1; d_gene: NA; j_gene: TRBJ1-5; CDR3aa: CASSPPWGASNQPQHF; CDR3nt: TGTGCCAGCAGCCCCCCTTGGGGGGCCAGCAATCAGCCCCAGCATTTT
abundance: NA; v_gene: TRBV11-2; d_gene: NA; j_gene: TRBJ2-7; CDR3aa: CASSFLTRDVRIYEQYF; CDR3nt: TGTGCCAGCAGCTTTTTGACCCGGGACGTCAGGATCTACGAGCAGTACTTC
abundance: many; v_gene: TRBV7-9; d_gene: NA; j_gene: TRBJ2-5; CDR3aa: CASSPVTSQETQYF; CDR3nt: TGTGCCAGCAGCCCCGTGACTTCTCAAGAGACCCAGTACTTC
abundance: NA; v_gene: TRBV12-3/TRBV12-4; d_gene: NA; j_gene: TRBJ1-2; CDR3aa: CASGAQAVGGYTF; CDR3nt: TGTGCTAGTGGAGCACAGGCGGTGGGTGGCTACACCTTC
abundance: once; v_gene: TRBV12-3/TRBV12-4; d_gene: TRBD1; j_gene: TRBJ1-6; CDR3aa: CASSWTGEPVSPLHF; CDR3nt: TGTGCCAGCAGTTGGACAGGGGAACCGGTTTCACCCCTCCACTTT
abundance: many; v_gene: TRBV7-9; d_gene: TRBD1; j_gene: TRBJ1-4; CDR3aa: CASSLATGGYRTNEKLFF; CDR3nt: TGTGCCAGCAGCTTAGCGACAGGGGGATATCGAACTAATGAAAAACTGTTTTTT
abundance: many; v_gene: TRBV7-2; d_gene: NA; j_gene: TRBJ1-1; CDR3aa: CASSLAGGRNTEAFF; CDR3nt: TGTGCCAGCAGCTTAGCGGGTGGGAGGAACACTGAAGCTTTCTTT
abundance: few; v_gene: TRBV7-8; d_gene: NA; j_gene: TRBJ2-7; CDR3aa: CASSPPTGAYEQYF; CDR3nt: TGTGCCAGCTCACCACCGACGGGGGCCTACGAGCAGTACTTC
abundance: many; v_gene: TRBV7-2; d_gene: NA; j_gene: TRBJ1-5; CDR3aa: CASSLRPDNRVGNQPQHF; CDR3nt: TGTGCCAGCAGCTTAAGGCCTGATAACAGGGTAGGCAATCAGCCCCAGCATTTT
abundance: NA; v_gene: TRBV19; d_gene: TRBD1; j_gene: TRBJ1-5; CDR3aa: CASSSDSAFVRQGSNQPQHF; CDR3nt: TGTGCCAGTAGTAGCGACTCTGCGTTTGTTCGACAGGGTAGCAATCAGCCCCAGCATTTT
abundance: few; v_gene: TRBV7-2; d_gene: TRBD1; j_gene: TRBJ2-5; CDR3aa: CASSSDRGQGRQETQYF; CDR3nt: TGTGCCAGCAGCAGCGACAGGGGGCAGGGTCGTCAGGAGACCCAGTACTTC
abundance: once; v_gene: TRBV19; d_gene: NA; j_gene: TRBJ1-5; CDR3aa: CASSRTGKNIKPQHF; CDR3nt: TGTGCCAGTAGTCGCACAGGGAAGAACATCAAACCCCAGCATTTT
abundance: few; v_gene: TRBV30; d_gene: NA; j_gene: TRBJ1-5; CDR3aa: CAWSEGGVRSPQHF; CDR3nt: TGTGCCTGGAGTGAAGGCGGCGTCAGGTCGCCCCAGCATTTT
abundance: few; v_gene: TRBV25-1; d_gene: NA; j_gene: TRBJ2-7; CDR3aa: CASRLGQTEQYF; CDR3nt: TGTGCCAGCAGGCTAGGACAAACCGAGCAGTACTTC
abundance: NA; v_gene: TRBV2; d_gene: TRBD1; j_gene: TRBJ2-5; CDR3aa: CANRTWQGEETQYF; CDR3nt: TGTGCCAACAGAACCTGGCAGGGGGAAGAGACCCAGTACTTC